This T cell receptor beta chain was found in a study of blood T cell repertoires in COVID-19 (dated by TCRdb to about 2020). About the full investigation: The collaborator samples originated in the United States, Italy and Spain and spanned the acute and convalescent phases of COVID-19. The material from the prospective study consisted of cDNA or gDNA derived from T cells, B-cell-depleted T cells, or PBMCs. Subjects who had been exposed to COVID-19, were actively infected with it, or had recovered from it provided the deeply sampled blood TCRbeta repertoires that made up the dataset. The repertoires were made available in a free public database intended to serve as a resource for research on the immune response to SARS-CoV-2. Samples came from the ongoing ImmuneRACE study (first 160 participants) plus 1,254 subjects from 6 global collaborators. Nearly every sample came with metadata listing a de-identified subject ID, COVID-19 status, age in years and sex. Where HLA class I and class II types were available, the types were taken from metadata supplied by the sample provider, not from assay-based typing. What the work shows at the level of the full study, not this receptor alone: How much clinical and demographic metadata was included differed by source and by participant, and the metadata was provided uncurated.

This clone came up once. This clone's antigen is unknown. Per-base qualities were not stored, and no clone one base away is much larger. In the prospective study, participants were about 18 to 90 years old, resided in fewer than 25 geographic areas of the United States, and were enrolled through a virtual design. Cohort assignment in the prospective study relied on participant-reported clinical history from a screening survey and a study questionnaire. Mobile phlebotomists in the prospective study collected whole blood, serum and a nasopharyngeal or oropharyngeal swab from every participant. Prospective study participants could optionally give additional blood draws and questionnaires over an approximately 2-month period. Blood samples from the prospective study were shipped frozen or at room temperature prior to DNA extraction. TCRbeta CDR3 regions were amplified from genomic DNA using the immunoSEQ Assay, a bias-controlled multiplex PCR. Concerning the study's data processing: The number of nucleated cells in each sample was estimated by amplification of reference gene primers within the assay. To quantify the absolute abundance of each unique TCRbeta CDR3 rearrangement, sequence reads were collapsed and filtered. Productive Simpson clonality was computed per sample as the square root of Simpson's diversity index over productive rearrangements. The clones in this table, taken by TCRdb from immuneACCESS, are in-frame only. Not every clone is retained; where verified, under half of the shortfall comes from an unresolved V gene, and the cause of the rest is unknown. D and trimming come from the DNA, and the V and J calls and clone size come from that table. A total of 300,000 to 400,000 clones appear in this sample, roughly 85% of them only once. Of the sample, about 4.2% falls within the top ten clones.

CDR1 and CDR2 were assigned from the germline V gene (reference sequence) as DFQATT and SNEGSKA. V and J are truncated by 5 bases and 10 bases respectively, leaving an intervening sequence of 12 bases. The CDR3 covers 11 residues, taking in both the cysteine and the phenylalanine. Only CDR3 DNA is held: 33 bases, read in frame from base 1. The chain joins TRBV20-1 to TRBJ1-3, and possibly TRBD1, on 5 matching bases. What was sequenced was PBMCs or T cells enriched from blood (not recorded which). The TCR sequence derives from a woman aged 40 to 50 with acute COVID-19. This receptor carries the CDR3 CSADTGRTIYF. The DNA is as follows: TGCAGTGCTGATACAGGTAGAACCATATATTTT.